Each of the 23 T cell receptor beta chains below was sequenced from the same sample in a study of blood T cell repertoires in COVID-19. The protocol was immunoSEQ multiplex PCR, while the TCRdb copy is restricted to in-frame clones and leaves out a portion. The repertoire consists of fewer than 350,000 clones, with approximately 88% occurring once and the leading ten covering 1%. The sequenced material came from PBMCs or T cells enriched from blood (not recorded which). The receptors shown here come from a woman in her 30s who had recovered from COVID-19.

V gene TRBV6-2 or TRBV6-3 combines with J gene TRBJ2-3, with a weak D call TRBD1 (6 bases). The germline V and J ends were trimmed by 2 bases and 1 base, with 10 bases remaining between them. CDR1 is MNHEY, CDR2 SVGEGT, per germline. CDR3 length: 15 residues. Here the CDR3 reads CASSYEGQRTDTQYF. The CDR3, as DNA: TGTGCCAGCAGTTACGAGGGACAACGCACAGATACGCAGTATTTT.

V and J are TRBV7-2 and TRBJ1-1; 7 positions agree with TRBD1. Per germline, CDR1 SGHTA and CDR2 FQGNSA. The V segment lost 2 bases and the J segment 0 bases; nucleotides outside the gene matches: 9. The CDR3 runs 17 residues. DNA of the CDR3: TGTGCCAGCAGCTTAAGACAGGGCCACCTAATGAACACTGAAGCTTTCTTT. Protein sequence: CASSLRQGHLMNTEAFF.

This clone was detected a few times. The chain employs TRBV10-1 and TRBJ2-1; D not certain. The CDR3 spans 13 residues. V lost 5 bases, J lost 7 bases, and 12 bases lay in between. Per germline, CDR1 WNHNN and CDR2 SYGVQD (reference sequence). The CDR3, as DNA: TGCGCCAGCAGTTCCTCTCTAGAGAATGAGCAGTTCTTC. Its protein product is CASSSSLENEQFF.

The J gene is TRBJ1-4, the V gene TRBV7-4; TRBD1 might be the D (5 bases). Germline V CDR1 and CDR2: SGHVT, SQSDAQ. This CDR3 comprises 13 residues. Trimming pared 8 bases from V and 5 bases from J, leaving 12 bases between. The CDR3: CASAGGANEKLFF. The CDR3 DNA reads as TGTGCCAGCGCGGGGGGTGCGAATGAAAAACTGTTTTTT.

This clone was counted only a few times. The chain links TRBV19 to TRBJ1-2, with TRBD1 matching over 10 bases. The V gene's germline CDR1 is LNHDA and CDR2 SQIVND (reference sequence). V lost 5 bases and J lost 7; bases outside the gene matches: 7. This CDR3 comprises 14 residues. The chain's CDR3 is CASSARQGAGGYTF. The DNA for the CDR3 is TGTGCCAGTAGTGCTCGACAGGGGGCTGGTGGCTACACCTTC.

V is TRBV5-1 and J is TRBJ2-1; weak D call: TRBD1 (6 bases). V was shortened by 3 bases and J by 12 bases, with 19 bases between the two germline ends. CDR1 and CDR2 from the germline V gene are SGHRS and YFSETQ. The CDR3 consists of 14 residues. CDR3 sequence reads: CASSSGTRSPRQFF. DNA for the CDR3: TGCGCCAGCAGCTCCGGGACAAGGAGTCCTCGGCAGTTCTTC.

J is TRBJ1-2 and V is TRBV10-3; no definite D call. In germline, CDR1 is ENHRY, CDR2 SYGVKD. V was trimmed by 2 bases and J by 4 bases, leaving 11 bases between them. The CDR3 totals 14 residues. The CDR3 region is CAISEARGIYGYTF. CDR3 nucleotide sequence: TGTGCCATCAGTGAGGCCCGAGGGATCTATGGCTACACCTTC.

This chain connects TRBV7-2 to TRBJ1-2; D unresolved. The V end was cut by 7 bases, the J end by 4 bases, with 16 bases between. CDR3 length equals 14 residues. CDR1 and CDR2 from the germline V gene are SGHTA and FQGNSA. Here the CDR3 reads CASTPRVGGYGYTF. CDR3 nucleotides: TGTGCCAGCACCCCTCGCGTGGGAGGCTATGGCTACACCTTC.

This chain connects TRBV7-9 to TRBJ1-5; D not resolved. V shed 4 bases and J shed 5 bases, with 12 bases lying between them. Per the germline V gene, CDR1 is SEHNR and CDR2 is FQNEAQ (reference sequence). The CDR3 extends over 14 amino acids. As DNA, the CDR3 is TGTGCCAGCAGCTGGGCAAAGACGGATCAGCCCCAGCATTTT. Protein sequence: CASSWAKTDQPQHF.

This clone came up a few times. DNA of the CDR3: TGTGCCAGCAGTTTGCAGAATAATGAAAAACTGTTTTTT. Translated: CASSLQNNEKLFF. The chain combines TRBV12-3 or TRBV12-4 with TRBJ1-4, with D unclear. The CDR3 length is 13 residues. V shed 3 bases and J shed 4 bases, with 6 bases lying between them.

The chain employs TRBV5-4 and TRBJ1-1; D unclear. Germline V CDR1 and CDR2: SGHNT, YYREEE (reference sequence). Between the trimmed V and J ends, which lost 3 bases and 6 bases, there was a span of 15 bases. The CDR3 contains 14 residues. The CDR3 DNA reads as TGTGCCAGCAGCTCTACCGGCCGGGGTTCTGAAGCTTTCTTT. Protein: CASSSTGRGSEAFF.

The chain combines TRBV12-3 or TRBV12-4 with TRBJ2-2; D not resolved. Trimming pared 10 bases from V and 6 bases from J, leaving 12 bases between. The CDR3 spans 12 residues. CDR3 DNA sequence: TGTGCCACTGAGTCTCAATCCGGGGAGCTGTTTTTT. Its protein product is CATESQSGELFF.

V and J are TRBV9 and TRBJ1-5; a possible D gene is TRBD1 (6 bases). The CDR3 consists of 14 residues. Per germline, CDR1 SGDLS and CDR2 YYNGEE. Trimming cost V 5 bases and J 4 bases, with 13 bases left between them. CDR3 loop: CASSPGGGNQPQHF. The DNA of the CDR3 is TGTGCCAGCAGTCCGGGAGGGGGAAATCAGCCCCAGCATTTT.

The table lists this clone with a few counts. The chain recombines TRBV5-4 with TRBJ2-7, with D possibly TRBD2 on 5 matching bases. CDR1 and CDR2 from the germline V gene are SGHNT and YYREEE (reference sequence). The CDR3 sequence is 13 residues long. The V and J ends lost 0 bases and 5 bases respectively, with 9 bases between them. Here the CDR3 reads CASSLERRNEQYF. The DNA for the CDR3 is TGTGCCAGCAGCTTGGAGCGGCGAAACGAGCAGTACTTC. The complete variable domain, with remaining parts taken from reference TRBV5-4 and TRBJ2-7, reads ETGVTQSPTHLIKTRGQQVTLRCSSQSGHNTVSWYQQALGQGPQFIFQYYREEENGRGNFPPRFSGLQFPNYSSELNVNALELDDSALYLCASSLERRNEQYFGPGTRLTVT.

DNA for the CDR3: TGTGCCAGCTCATCTTTGGACAGGGGAGGGGGTTCACCCCTCCACTTT. Its protein is CASSSLDRGGGSPLHF. This chain connects TRBV18 to TRBJ1-6; TRBD1 aligns across 9 bases. The CDR3 has 16 residues. The germline CDR1 and CDR2 sequences are KGHSH and LQKENI. V lost 5 bases, J lost 9 bases, and 11 bases stayed unmatched.

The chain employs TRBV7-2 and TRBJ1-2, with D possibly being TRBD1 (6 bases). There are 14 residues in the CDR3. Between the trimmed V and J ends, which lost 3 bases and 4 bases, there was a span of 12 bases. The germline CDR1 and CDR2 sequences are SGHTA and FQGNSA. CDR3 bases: TGTGCCAGCAGCTTGTATCAGGGGCTCTATGGCTACACCTTC. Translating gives CASSLYQGLYGYTF. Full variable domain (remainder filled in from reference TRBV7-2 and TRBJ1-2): GAGVSQSPSNKVTEKGKDVELRCDPISGHTALYWYRQSLGQGLEFLIYFQGNSAPDKSGLPSDRFSAERTGGSVSTLTIQRTQQEDSAVYLCASSLYQGLYGYTFGSGTRLTVV.

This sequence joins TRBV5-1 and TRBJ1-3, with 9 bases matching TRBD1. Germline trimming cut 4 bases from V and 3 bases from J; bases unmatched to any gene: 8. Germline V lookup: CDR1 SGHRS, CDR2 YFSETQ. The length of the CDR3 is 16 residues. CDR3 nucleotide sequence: TGCGCCAGCAGCAAGGAGACAGGGGGTAGTGGAAACACCATATATTTT. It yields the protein CASSKETGGSGNTIYF. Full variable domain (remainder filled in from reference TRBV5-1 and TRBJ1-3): KAGVTQTPRYLIKTRGQQVTLSCSPISGHRSVSWYQQTPGQGLQFLFEYFSETQRNKGNFPGRFSGRQFSNSRSEMNVSTLELGDSALYLCASSKETGGSGNTIYFGEGSWLTVV.

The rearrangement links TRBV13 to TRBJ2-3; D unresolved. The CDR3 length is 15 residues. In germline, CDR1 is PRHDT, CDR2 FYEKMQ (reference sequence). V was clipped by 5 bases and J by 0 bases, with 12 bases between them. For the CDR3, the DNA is TGTGCCAGCAGCCTGGAAAGACACAGCACAGATACGCAGTATTTT. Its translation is CASSLERHSTDTQYF.

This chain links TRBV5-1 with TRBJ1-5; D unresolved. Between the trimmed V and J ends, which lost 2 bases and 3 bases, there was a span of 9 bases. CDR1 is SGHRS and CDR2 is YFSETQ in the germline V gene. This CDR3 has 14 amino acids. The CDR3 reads CASSLLGTNQPQHF. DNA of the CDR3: TGCGCCAGCAGCTTACTGGGCACCAATCAGCCCCAGCATTTT.

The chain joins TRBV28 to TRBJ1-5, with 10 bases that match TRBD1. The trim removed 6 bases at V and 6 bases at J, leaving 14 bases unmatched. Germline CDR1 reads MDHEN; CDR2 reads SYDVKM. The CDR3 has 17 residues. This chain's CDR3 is CASSPWEGQGGSQPQHF. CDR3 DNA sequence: TGTGCCAGCAGCCCGTGGGAAGGACAGGGGGGTAGTCAGCCCCAGCATTTT.

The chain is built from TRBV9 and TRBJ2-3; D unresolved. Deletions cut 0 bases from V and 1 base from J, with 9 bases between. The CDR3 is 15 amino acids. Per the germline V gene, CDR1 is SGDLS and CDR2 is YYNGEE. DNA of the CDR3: TGTGCCAGCAGCGTAGCCCATGCGGGCACAGATACGCAGTATTTT. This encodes CASSVAHAGTDTQYF.

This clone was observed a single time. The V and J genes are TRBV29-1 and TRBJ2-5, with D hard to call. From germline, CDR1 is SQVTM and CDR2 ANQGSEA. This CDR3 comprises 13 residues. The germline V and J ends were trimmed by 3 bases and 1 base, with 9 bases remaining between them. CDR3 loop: CSVEGYRQETQYF. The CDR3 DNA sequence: TGCAGCGTTGAGGGCTACCGCCAAGAGACCCAGTACTTC.

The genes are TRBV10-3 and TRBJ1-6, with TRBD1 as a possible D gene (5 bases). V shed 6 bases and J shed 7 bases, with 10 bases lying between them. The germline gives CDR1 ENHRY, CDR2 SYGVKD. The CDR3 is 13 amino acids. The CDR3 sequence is CAIRGVENSPLHF. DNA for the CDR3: TGTGCCATCAGAGGGGTCGAAAATTCACCCCTCCACTTT.